This T cell receptor (beta chain) was recorded in a study of T cells in Graves' hyperthyroidism and ophthalmopathy. Losses at the gene ends were 1 base for V and 2 bases for J; bases not matched to a gene: 5. CDR3 length: 17 residues. CDR1 is SGDLS and CDR2 is YYNGEE in the germline V gene. Template material for amplifying TCR beta CDR3 regions consisted of RNA transcripts. First-round RT-PCR with HTBI primers amplified the TCR CDR3 region. TCRdb called the multiplex PCR reads again in MiXCR, with one record for every CDR3 protein. The sample yields about 98,000 distinct CDR3 sequences, about 37% seen once.

The V gene is TRBV9, the J gene TRBJ2-2, with 10 nucleotides matching TRBD2. The clonotype was recovered from a woman between 25 and 40 years old with Graves' hyperthyroidism. The sequencing input was peripheral blood or thyroid tissue (not recorded which). The CDR3 bases are TGTGCCAGCAGCGTATCGAGGACTAGCGGAAACACCGGGGAGCTGTTTTTT. Its protein product is CASSVSRTSGNTGELFF.